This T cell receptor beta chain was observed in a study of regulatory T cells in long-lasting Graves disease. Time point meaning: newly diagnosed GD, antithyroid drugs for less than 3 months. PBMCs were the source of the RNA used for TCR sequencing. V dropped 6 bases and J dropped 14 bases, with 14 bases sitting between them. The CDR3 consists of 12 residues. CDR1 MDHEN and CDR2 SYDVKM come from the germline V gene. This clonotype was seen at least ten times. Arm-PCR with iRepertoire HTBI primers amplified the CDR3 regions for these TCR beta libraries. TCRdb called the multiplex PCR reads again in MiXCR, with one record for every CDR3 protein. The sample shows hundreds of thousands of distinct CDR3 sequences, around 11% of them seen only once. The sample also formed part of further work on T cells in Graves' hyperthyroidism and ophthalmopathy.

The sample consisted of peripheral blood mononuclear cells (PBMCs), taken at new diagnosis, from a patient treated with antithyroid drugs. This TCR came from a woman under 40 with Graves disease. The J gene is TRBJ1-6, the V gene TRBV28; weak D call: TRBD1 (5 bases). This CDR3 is CASRLDSRALHF. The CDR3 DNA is TGTGCCAGCAGACTAGACAGCCGGGCCCTCCACTTT.